Listed below are T cell receptor beta chains from one sample, sequenced in a study of blood T cells in healthy people across ages. TCRdb processed the 5' RACE reads anew with MiXCR; each CDR3 protein has one entry. Of 750,000 to 950,000 distinct CDR3 sequences in the sample, 20% to 30% were seen once. These data are also associated with another study on T cells of mothers and their children.

The sample consisted of blood. The receptors stem from a boy between 10 and 17 years old in good health. Each CDR3 is given with its conserved first and last residue. A D gene is named only where the DNA matches it firmly. The size field is filled for only some rows; it gives once, few, many or a size class.

J gene | D gene | V gene | clone size | CDR3 protein | CDR3 DNA
TRBJ1-1 | TRBD1 | TRBV7-9 | NA | CASIRTGAIEAFF | TGTGCCAGCATCCGGACAGGGGCTATTGAAGCTTTCTTT
TRBJ1-1 | TRBD1 | TRBV12-3/TRBV12-4 | NA | CASTLFGTGVEAFF | TGTGCCAGCACCCTGTTCGGGACAGGGGTGGAAGCTTTCTTT
TRBJ1-4 | NA | TRBV3-1 | few | CASSQNLGGENEKLFF | TGTGCCAGCAGCCAAAATCTGGGCGGAGAAAATGAAAAACTGTTTTTT
TRBJ1-4 | NA | TRBV5-1 | many | CASSLDRVNEKLFF | TGCGCCAGCAGCTTGGACCGGGTTAATGAAAAACTGTTTTTT
TRBJ2-7 | NA | TRBV3-1 | NA | CASSQDTLPYNEQLF | TGTGCCAGCAGCCAAGACACCCTTCCCTACAATGAGCAGCTCTTC
TRBJ2-3 | TRBD2 | TRBV2 | NA | CASQPGLAATDTQYF | TGTGCCAGCCAGCCGGGACTAGCGGCCACAGATACGCAGTATTTT
TRBJ2-1 | NA | TRBV5-1 | NA | CASSLGGTGSYNEQFF | TGCGCCAGCAGCTTGGGGGGGACCGGTAGCTACAATGAGCAGTTCTTC
TRBJ2-5 | NA | TRBV5-5 | few | CASSSLRGTETQYF | TGTGCCAGCAGCTCCCTGAGGGGCACAGAGACCCAGTACTTC
TRBJ1-4 | NA | TRBV6-1 | NA | CASRPSMEEKLFF | TGTGCCAGCAGGCCCAGCATGGAGGAAAAACTGTTTTTT
TRBJ2-3 | TRBD2 | TRBV20-1 | few | CSASKGLAGTDTQYF | TGCAGTGCTAGCAAAGGACTAGCCGGCACAGATACGCAGTATTTT
TRBJ2-5 | NA | TRBV5-1 | few | CASSPQTSIETQYF | TGCGCCAGCAGCCCTCAGACTAGTATTGAGACCCAGTACTTC
TRBJ1-2 | TRBD1 | TRBV12-3/TRBV12-4 | NA | CASSLGPGQDYYGYTF | TGTGCCAGCAGTTTAGGGCCGGGACAGGACTACTATGGCTACACCTTC
TRBJ1-1 | NA | TRBV3-1 | few | CASSQDGGMDTEAFF | TGTGCCAGCAGCCAAGATGGAGGGATGGACACTGAAGCTTTCTTT
TRBJ2-7 | NA | TRBV3-1 | NA | CASSQGSYSYEQYF | TGTGCCAGCAGCCAAGGCTCTTACTCCTACGAGCAGTACTTC
TRBJ2-3 | TRBD2 | TRBV30 | NA | CAWTRTSGKQYF | TGTGCCTGGACCCGGACTAGCGGAAAGCAGTATTTT
TRBJ2-3 | TRBD2 | TRBV20-1 | NA | CSATLSGALSTDTQYF | TGCAGTGCTACCCTTAGCGGGGCCTTAAGCACAGATACGCAGTATTTT
TRBJ2-7 | TRBD1 | TRBV5-6 | NA | CASSTIPGTGGKKQYF | TGTGCCAGCAGCACGATACCCGGGACAGGGGGCAAGAAGCAGTACTTC
TRBJ2-3 | NA | TRBV6-5 | NA | CASSYTLPGTPSYTQYF | TGTGCCAGCAGTTACACCCTCCCCGGGACACCAAGCTATACGCAGTATTTT
TRBJ2-2 | NA | TRBV4-1 | NA | CASSPFGEGGTGELFF | TGCGCCAGCAGCCCCTTCGGTGAGGGGGGTACCGGGGAGCTGTTTTTT
TRBJ1-3 | NA | TRBV10-3 | few | CAISGRASSGNTIYF | TGTGCCATCAGTGGTCGGGCTAGCTCTGGAAACACCATATATTTT
TRBJ2-1 | TRBD1 | TRBV7-9 | few | CASIRPGGNEQFF | TGTGCCAGCATCCGGCCAGGGGGCAATGAGCAGTTCTTC
TRBJ2-7 | TRBD2 | TRBV6-1 | NA | CASSAITSAVTYEQYF | TGTGCCAGCAGTGCCATAACTAGCGCAGTCACCTACGAGCAGTACTTC
TRBJ2-1 | NA | TRBV4-2 | many | CASSQGSSINEQFF | TGTGCCAGCAGCCAAGGATCCTCAATCAATGAGCAGTTCTTC
TRBJ2-3 | NA | TRBV7-2 | NA | CASSLRLVTDTQYF | TGTGCCAGCAGCTTACGGCTAGTCACAGATACGCAGTATTTT